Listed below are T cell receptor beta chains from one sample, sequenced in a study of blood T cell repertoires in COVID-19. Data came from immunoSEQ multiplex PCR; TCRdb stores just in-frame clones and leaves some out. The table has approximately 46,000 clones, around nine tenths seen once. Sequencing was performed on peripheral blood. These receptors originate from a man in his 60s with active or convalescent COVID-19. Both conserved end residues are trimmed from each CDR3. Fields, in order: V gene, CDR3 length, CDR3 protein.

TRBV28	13	ASSPRQGNRNTIY
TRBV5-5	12	ASSLGWAGNTIY
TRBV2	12	ARFSQGGNYGYT
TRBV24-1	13	ATSSDSRYTGELF
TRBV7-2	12	ASSLMGTWNEQF
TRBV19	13	ASSIAPGGPDTQY
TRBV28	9	ASTRGVEQF
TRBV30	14	AWSVETGWVGSPLH
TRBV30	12	AWSPQRSYQPQH
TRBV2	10	ASSVGGREKF
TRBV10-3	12	AISESPGVNEQF
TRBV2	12	ASRRDKPTGELF
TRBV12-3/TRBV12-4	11	ASSLALTFYAF
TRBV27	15	ASSRTGGPSINQPQH
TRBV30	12	AWSREGHDYEQY
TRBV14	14	ASSQEGRGRGDGYT
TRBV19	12	ASEGTGGTDTQY
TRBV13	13	ASSKLGQGDSPLH
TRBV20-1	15	SASRTSGGLLYNEQF
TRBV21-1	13	ASSLEPPGQETQY
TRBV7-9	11	ASSLQGPDGYT
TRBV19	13	ASSWGQGVNSPLH
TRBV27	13	ASSLTAGRNYGYT
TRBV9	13	ASSVGGQSNQPQH
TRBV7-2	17	ASSLARIPGQRGFTEAF
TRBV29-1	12	SVVAGGRTDTQY
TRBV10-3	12	AISRQGANYGYT
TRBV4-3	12	ASSRDGSGGEQF
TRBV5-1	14	ASSPGALHFTTEAF
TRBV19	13	ASRVPGQGYQPQH
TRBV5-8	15	ASSWTSGGAYTGELF
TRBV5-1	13	ASSPGVGSQWRYT
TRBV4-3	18	ASSQDQSKASGGSTDTQY
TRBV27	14	ASSLWPIGQGGTIY
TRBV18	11	ASSPGTVYGYT
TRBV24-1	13	ATSDPKGGDTEAF
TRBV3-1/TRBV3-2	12	ASSLDREDQPQH
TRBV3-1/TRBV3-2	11	ASSQYRVTEAF
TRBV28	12	ASIGGGSNQPQH